The 23 T cell receptor beta chains below come from one sample, sequenced in a study of Ad26.COV2.S vaccination and SARS-CoV-2 variants. As for treatment: some 19 received Ad26.COV2.S at low or high dose, single or two shots; roughly five received placebo; per-sample allocation not given. The study sampled participants on day 63 after the first vaccine or placebo injection. The repertoire was sequenced with immunoSEQ multiplex PCR; TCRdb's copy has only in-frame clones and lacks some. This sample has roughly 400,000 clones, with roughly 90% found just once. This material consisted of peripheral blood, taken in a trial of Ad26.COV2.S vaccine versus placebo. These receptors all come from a person aged 18-60 years who received the Ad26.COV2.S COVID-19 vaccine or a placebo.

This sequence joins TRBV4-2 and TRBJ2-7; TRBD2 aligns across 10 bases. CDR3 size: 18 residues. From germline, CDR1 is LGHNA and CDR2 YNFKEQ. The junction had 10 bases not matched to a gene; V was cut back by 1 base and J by 1 base. CDR3 in amino acids: CASSQGLAGVVRSYEQYF. The CDR3 nucleotides are TGTGCCAGCAGCCAAGGCCTAGCGGGAGTAGTCCGTTCCTACGAGCAGTACTTC.

The rearrangement links TRBV9 to TRBJ2-5, with 7 bases fitting TRBD1. The germline gives CDR1 SGDLS, CDR2 YYNGEE. CDR3 length equals 14 residues. V lost 3 bases, J lost 3 bases, and 5 bases stayed unmatched. The DNA for the CDR3 is TGTGCCAGCAGCGCGACAGGGTTCGAAGAGACCCAGTACTTC. Its protein product is CASSATGFEETQYF.

This sequence joins TRBV29-1 and TRBJ2-1; D unclear. This CDR3 is 12 amino acids long. In germline, CDR1 is SQVTM, CDR2 ANQGSEA. V lost 1 base, J lost 5 bases, and 6 bases lay in between. CDR3 coding DNA: TGCAGCGTTGAAGGGGCAGACAATGAGCAGTTCTTC. This sequence encodes CSVEGADNEQFF.

The chain has TRBV30 and TRBJ2-1; 10 nucleotides match TRBD1. The junction had 6 bases not matched to a gene; V was cut back by 4 bases and J by 9 bases. Germline lookup yields CDR1 GTSNPN and CDR2 SVGIG (reference sequence). The CDR3 runs to 13 residues. The CDR3 loop reads CAWIPGQGFEQFF. The CDR3 nucleotides are TGTGCCTGGATTCCGGGACAGGGGTTTGAGCAGTTCTTC.

This CDR3 is CASRRGQGNYNSPLHF. The CDR3 DNA reads TGTGCCAGCAGGAGGGGACAGGGGAACTATAATTCACCCCTCCACTTT. This chain links TRBV28 with TRBJ1-6; 10 bases fit TRBD1. J lost 3 bases, V lost 6 bases, and 5 bases had no gene match. CDR3 length: 16 residues. Germline CDR1 is MDHEN and CDR2 is SYDVKM.

The CDR3, as DNA: TGTGCCAGCTCACCAAGGTTACGACTAGCGGGAGCTAATGAGCAGTTCTTC. It translates to CASSPRLRLAGANEQFF. This chain joins TRBV18 and TRBJ2-1, with 12 positions matching TRBD2. The V and J ends lost 2 bases and 7 bases, in that order; junction bases with no gene match: 9. Looked up from germline, CDR1 is KGHSH and CDR2 is LQKENI. The CDR3 extends over 17 amino acids.

The genes are TRBV18 and TRBJ2-1; maybe TRBD2 (6 bases). The CDR3 sequence is 14 residues long. Germline-derived CDR1 and CDR2 are KGHSH and LQKENI. V lost 4 bases and J lost 8, with 15 bases in between. The CDR3 sequence is CASSHGTLAHEQFF. CDR3 in DNA: TGTGCCAGCTCACACGGCACACTAGCCCATGAGCAGTTCTTC.

V is TRBV7-9 and J is TRBJ1-1; D not resolved. CDR3 length: 12 amino acids. Germline loops: CDR1 SEHNR, CDR2 FQNEAQ (reference sequence). Trimming cost V 3 bases and J 1 base, with 3 bases left between them. CDR3: CASSFPNTEAFF. The DNA for the CDR3 is TGTGCCAGCAGCTTCCCGAACACTGAAGCTTTCTTT.

The rearrangement uses TRBV9 and TRBJ2-2, with 10 bases fitting TRBD2. V was clipped by 4 bases and J by 1 base; unmatched bases: 4. CDR1 SGDLS and CDR2 YYNGEE come from the germline V gene. The CDR3 sequence is 16 residues long. CDR3 sequence reads: CASSPIAGGNTGELFF. Here the CDR3 DNA reads TGTGCCAGCAGCCCAATAGCGGGAGGGAACACCGGGGAGCTGTTTTTT.

The chain links TRBV4-1 to TRBJ2-1; unclear D gene. The V end lost 2 bases, the J end lost 0 bases, and 11 bases lay between the germline ends. From germline, CDR1 is MGHRA and CDR2 YSYEKL. The CDR3 totals 16 residues. Here the CDR3 DNA reads TGCGCCAGCAGCCAACTCCACTTGAGCTCCTACAATGAGCAGTTCTTC. It specifies CASSQLHLSSYNEQFF.

V is TRBV18 and J is TRBJ2-5; D is uncertain. Trimming took 1 base from V and 0 from J, leaving 12 bases between them. Germline V gives CDR1 KGHSH, CDR2 LQKENI. CDR3 length: 16 amino acids. The CDR3 coding sequence is TGTGCCAGCTCACCACAGAGGAAACGGGACCAAGAGACCCAGTACTTC. Its translation: CASSPQRKRDQETQYF.

V and J are TRBV6-1 and TRBJ1-5; D unclear. Germline V lookup: CDR1 MNHNS, CDR2 SASEGT. The CDR3 sequence is 16 residues long. V lost 2 bases and J lost 0, with 11 bases in between. For the CDR3, the DNA is TGTGCCAGCAGTGAACGGGCCAGCCTTAGCAATCAGCCCCAGCATTTT. Translated: CASSERASLSNQPQHF.

V and J are TRBV28 and TRBJ1-2; D remains unclear. V was shortened by 3 bases and J by 4 bases, with 6 bases between the two germline ends. The CDR3 is 12 amino acids. CDR1 and CDR2 from the germline V gene are MDHEN and SYDVKM. The CDR3 loop is CASSFRTYGYTF. The CDR3 DNA sequence: TGTGCCAGCAGTTTTAGGACCTATGGCTACACCTTC.

V and J are TRBV5-1 and TRBJ2-1, with 9 bases lining up with TRBD2. The V segment lost 4 bases and the J segment 8 bases; nucleotides outside the gene matches: 13. This CDR3 has 16 amino acids. Germline assignment: CDR1 SGHRS and CDR2 YFSETQ. The CDR3: CASSPLAAGGLDEQFF. DNA of the CDR3: TGCGCCAGCAGCCCCCTGGCGGCGGGAGGGCTCGATGAGCAGTTCTTC.

The gene calls are TRBV5-1 and TRBJ2-3; 9 nucleotides match TRBD1. Germline CDR1 reads SGHRS; CDR2 reads YFSETQ. Unmatched junction bases numbered 5, after V lost 0 bases and J lost 0 bases. This CDR3 is 17 amino acids long. In nucleotides, the CDR3 is TGCGCCAGCAGCTTGGTTTGGACAGGGGCGAGCACAGATACGCAGTATTTT. This gives the protein CASSLVWTGASTDTQYF.

The chain combines TRBV2 with TRBJ2-5; TRBD2 matches 12 bases. The ends lost 4 bases at V and 6 bases at J; junction bases unmatched: 12. The CDR3 runs to 17 residues. Germline CDR1 is SNHLY and CDR2 is FYNNEI. The CDR3 sequence is CASSVGTSGPLGKTQYF. In DNA form, the CDR3 reads TGTGCCAGCAGTGTTGGGACTAGCGGGCCTCTCGGGAAGACCCAGTACTTC.

The gene calls are TRBV15 and TRBJ2-4, with 11 positions matching TRBD2. The CDR3 totals 18 residues. CDR1 LNHNV and CDR2 YYDKDF come from the germline V gene (reference sequence). The J segment lost 5 bases and the V segment lost 4 bases, leaving 13 bases of the junction unmatched. In DNA, the CDR3 is TGTGCCACCAGCACCCCGGGACTAGCGGAAACTAGCCAAAACATTCAGTACTTC. This encodes CATSTPGLAETSQNIQYF.

The chain combines TRBV5-1 with TRBJ2-1, with TRBD2 as a possible D gene (7 bases). This CDR3 comprises 14 residues. V was shortened by 3 bases and J by 15 bases, with 22 bases between the two germline ends. Looked up from germline, CDR1 is SGHRS and CDR2 is YFSETQ. The CDR3 spells CASSWGGTPPQVFF. In DNA, the CDR3 is TGCGCCAGCAGCTGGGGGGGCACACCACCTCAGGTGTTCTTC.

The chain is built from TRBV10-3 and TRBJ2-7, with 10 bases identical to TRBD1. The CDR3 contains 14 residues. Germline values: CDR1 ENHRY, CDR2 SYGVKD. V lost 8 bases and J lost 5; bases outside the gene matches: 9. CDR3 nucleotide sequence: TGTGCCATCCGCCCCGGGACAGGGGTCCACGAGCAGTACTTC. As protein: CAIRPGTGVHEQYF.

This clone occurred once. This rearrangement joins TRBV5-1 to TRBJ2-7, with 7 nucleotides matching TRBD1. The CDR3 consists of 14 residues. Losses at the gene ends were 3 bases for V and 5 bases for J; bases not matched to a gene: 8. Per the germline V gene, CDR1 is SGHRS and CDR2 is YFSETQ. The CDR3 loop reads CASSSDRIRDEQYF. The CDR3 nucleotides read TGCGCCAGCAGCTCGGACAGGATAAGGGACGAGCAGTACTTC.

The chain couples TRBV30 to TRBJ2-5, with D perhaps matching TRBD1 or TRBD2 (5 bases each). The CDR3 sequence is 18 residues long. The V and J ends lost 0 bases and 2 bases respectively, with 22 bases between them. CDR1 is GTSNPN and CDR2 is SVGIG in the germline V gene (reference sequence). The CDR3 DNA reads TGTGCCTGGAGTGTAGGTTCCGGGGCAGTGCAGAAGCAAGAGACCCAGTACTTC. Its protein is CAWSVGSGAVQKQETQYF.

V gene TRBV2 combines with J gene TRBJ2-1, with D possibly matching TRBD2 (6 bases). From germline, CDR1 is SNHLY and CDR2 FYNNEI. V lost 9 bases and J lost 9, with 15 bases in between. The CDR3 runs to 12 residues. Here the CDR3 reads CASDRGGTEQFF. The CDR3 nucleotides are TGTGCCAGTGACCGTGGGGGGACTGAGCAGTTCTTC. Full variable domain (missing parts from reference TRBV2 and TRBJ2-1): EPEVTQTPSHQVTQMGQEVILRCVPISNHLYFYWYRQILGQKVEFLVSFYNNEISEKSEIFDDQFSVERPDGSNFTLKIRSTKLEDSAMYFCASDRGGTEQFFGPGTRLTVL.

In DNA, the CDR3 is TGCGCCAGCAGCTTGGATTCTGCTAGCACAGATACGCAGTATTTT. Encoded protein: CASSLDSASTDTQYF. The chain combines TRBV5-1 with TRBJ2-3; D gene uncertain. Germline CDR1 is SGHRS and CDR2 is YFSETQ. Trimming took 0 bases from V and 0 from J, leaving 8 bases between them. CDR3 size: 15 residues.